Sequencing of this T cell receptor beta chain was carried out in a study of T-cell reconstitution after alpha-beta-depleted transplantation in children. Study-wide results and limits: Among T cells one year after transplant, newly produced cells accounted for most counts and diversity.

In its sample, this clonotype was seen many times. No antigen is known for it. The authors prepared the TCRbeta library with unique molecular identifiers. TCRdb reanalysed the PCR reads using MiXCR and keeps one entry per CDR3 protein. The profile shows 100,000 to 130,000 distinct CDR3 sequences, 5% to 8% of them singletons. The CDR3 contains 15 residues. The V and J ends lost 0 bases and 4 bases respectively, with 12 bases between them. Germline V gene sequence: CDR1 LGHNA, CDR2 YSLEER. The rearrangement joins TRBV4-3 to TRBJ1-2; no firm D call. This receptor was identified in a male patient between 2 and 10 years old who had a stem cell transplant for acute lymphoblastic leukemia, so the T cells may come from the graft donor. The material sequenced was PBMCs, mostly from graft donor cells, taken 360 days after TCRalphabeta/CD19-depleted stem cell transplant. The CDR3 protein is CASSQEATDPYGYTF. Written as DNA, the CDR3 is TGCGCCAGCAGCCAAGAAGCTACGGATCCCTATGGCTACACCTTC.